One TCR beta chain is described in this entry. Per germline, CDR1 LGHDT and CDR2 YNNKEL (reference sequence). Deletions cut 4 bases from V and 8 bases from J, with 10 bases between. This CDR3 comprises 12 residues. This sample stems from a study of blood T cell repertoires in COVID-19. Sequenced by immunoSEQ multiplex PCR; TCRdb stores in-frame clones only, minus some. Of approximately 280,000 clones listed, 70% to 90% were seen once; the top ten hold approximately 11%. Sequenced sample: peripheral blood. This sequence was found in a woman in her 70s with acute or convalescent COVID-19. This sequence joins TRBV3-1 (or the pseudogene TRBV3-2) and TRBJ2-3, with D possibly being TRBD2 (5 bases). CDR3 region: CASSPLGGTQYF. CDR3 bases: TGTGCCAGCAGCCCTTTAGGAGGTACGCAGTATTTT.